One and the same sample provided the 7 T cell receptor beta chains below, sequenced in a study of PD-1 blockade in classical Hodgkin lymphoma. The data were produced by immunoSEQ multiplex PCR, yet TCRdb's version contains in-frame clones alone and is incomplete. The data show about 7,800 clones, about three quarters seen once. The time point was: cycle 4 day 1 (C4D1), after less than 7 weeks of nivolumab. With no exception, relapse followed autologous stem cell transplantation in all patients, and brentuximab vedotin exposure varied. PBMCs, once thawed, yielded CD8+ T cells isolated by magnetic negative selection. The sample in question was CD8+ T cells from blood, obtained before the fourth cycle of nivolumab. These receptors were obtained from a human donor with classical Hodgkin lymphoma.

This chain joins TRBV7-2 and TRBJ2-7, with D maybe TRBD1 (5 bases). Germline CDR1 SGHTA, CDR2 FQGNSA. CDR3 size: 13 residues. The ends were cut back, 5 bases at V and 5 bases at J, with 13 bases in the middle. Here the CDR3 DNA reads TGTGCCAGCAGCCGCAGGGCTTTCGACGAGCAGTACTTC. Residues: CASSRRAFDEQYF. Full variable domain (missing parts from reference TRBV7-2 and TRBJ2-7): GAGVSQSPSNKVTEKGKDVELRCDPISGHTALYWYRQSLGQGLEFLIYFQGNSAPDKSGLPSDRFSAERTGGSVSTLTIQRTQQEDSAVYLCASSRRAFDEQYFGPGTRLTVT.

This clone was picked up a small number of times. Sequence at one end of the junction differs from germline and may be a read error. The CDR3 region has the DNA TGTGCCAGCAGCTTGAAAAAGGGTTACGAGCAGTACTTC. It specifies CASSLKKGYEQYF. The chain employs TRBV5-1 and TRBJ2-7; D is unresolved. The V gene's germline CDR1 is SGHRS and CDR2 YFSETQ. The CDR3 covers 13 residues.

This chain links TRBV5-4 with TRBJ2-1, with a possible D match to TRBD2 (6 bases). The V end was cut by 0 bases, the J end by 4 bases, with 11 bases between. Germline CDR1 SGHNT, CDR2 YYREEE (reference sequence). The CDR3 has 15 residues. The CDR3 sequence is CASSLDRGGYNEQFF. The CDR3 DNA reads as TGTGCCAGCAGCTTGGACCGTGGGGGGTACAATGAGCAGTTCTTC. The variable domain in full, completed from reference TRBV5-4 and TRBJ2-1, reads ETGVTQSPTHLIKTRGQQVTLRCSSQSGHNTVSWYQQALGQGPQFIFQYYREEENGRGNFPPRFSGLQFPNYSSELNVNALELDDSALYLCASSLDRGGYNEQFFGPGTRLTVL.

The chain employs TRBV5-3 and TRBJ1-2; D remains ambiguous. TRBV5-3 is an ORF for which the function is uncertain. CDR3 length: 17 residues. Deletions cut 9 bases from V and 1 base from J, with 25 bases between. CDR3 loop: CAMPASGSGRLNYGYTF. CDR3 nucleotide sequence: TGTGCCATGCCTGCAAGCGGTTCGGGCCGCCTTAACTATGGCTACACCTTC.

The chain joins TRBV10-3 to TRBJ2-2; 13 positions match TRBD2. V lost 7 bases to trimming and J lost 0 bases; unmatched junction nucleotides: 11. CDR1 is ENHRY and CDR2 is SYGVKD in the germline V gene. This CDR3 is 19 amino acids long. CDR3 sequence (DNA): TGTGCCATCACTGAACTAGCGGGAGGGCCCGAATCGAACACCGGGGAGCTGTTTTTT. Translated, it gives CAITELAGGPESNTGELFF.

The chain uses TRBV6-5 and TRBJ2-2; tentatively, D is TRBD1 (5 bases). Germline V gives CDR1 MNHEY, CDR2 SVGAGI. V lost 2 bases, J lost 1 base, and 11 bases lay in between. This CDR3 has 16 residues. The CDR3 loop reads CASSYNPGMNTGELFF. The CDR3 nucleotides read TGTGCCAGCAGTTACAATCCAGGGATGAACACCGGGGAGCTGTTTTTT.

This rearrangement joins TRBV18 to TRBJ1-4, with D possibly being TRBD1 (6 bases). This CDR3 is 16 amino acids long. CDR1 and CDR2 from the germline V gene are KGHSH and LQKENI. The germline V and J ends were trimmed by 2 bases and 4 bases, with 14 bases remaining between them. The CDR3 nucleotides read TGTGCCAGCTCACCATCAGGGGTTACAGATAATGAAAAACTGTTTTTT. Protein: CASSPSGVTDNEKLFF.